Below are 18 T cell receptor beta chains sequenced from a single sample in a study of T cell changes during pregnancy in multiple sclerosis (dated by TCRdb to the late 2010s). Libraries were made using the immunoSEQ multiplex PCR assay. TCRdb stores this immuneACCESS table with in-frame sequences only. Part of the clones is absent; in the studies checked, under half of the shortfall reflects unresolved V genes, and no reason is known for the rest. The sample profile shows about 57,000 clones; approximately 90% of them were found once. The top ten hold 3.6% of the sample. This specimen consisted of peripheral blood, obtained after pregnancy. The receptors originated from a female donor in good health, enrolled as a control in a pregnancy study.

V is TRBV12-5 and J is TRBJ2-1; D is unclear. CDR1 and CDR2 from the germline V gene are LGHNT and FRNRAP. V lost 0 bases and J 0 bases, leaving 12 bases between the germline ends. The CDR3 has 17 residues. CDR3 DNA sequence: TGTGCTAGTGGTTTGGTCTATGGCGGCAGCTCCTACAATGAGCAGTTCTTC. It yields the protein CASGLVYGGSSYNEQFF.

The V and J genes are TRBV5-4 and TRBJ2-2, with a tentative D call TRBD2 (6 bases). Germline CDR1 reads SGHNT; CDR2 reads YYREEE (reference sequence). CDR3 size: 15 residues. The V gene lost 4 bases and the J gene lost 3 bases, with 13 bases spanning the gap. CDR3: CASSIGRIDTGELFF. The CDR3 nucleotides read TGTGCCAGCAGCATCGGGAGAATCGACACCGGGGAGCTGTTTTTT.

This chain connects TRBV7-2 to TRBJ1-1; perhaps TRBD1 as D (6 bases). This CDR3 is built from 14 residues. The germline V gene encodes CDR1 SGHTA and CDR2 FQGNSA. V lost 7 bases and J lost 1, with 13 bases in between. CDR3 loop: CASTYNRANTEAFF. As DNA, the CDR3 is TGTGCCAGCACCTATAACAGGGCGAACACTGAAGCTTTCTTT.

The J gene is TRBJ2-3, the V gene TRBV19, with TRBD2 matching over 9 bases. The germline CDR1 and CDR2 sequences are LNHDA and SQIVND (reference sequence). The V segment lost 1 base and the J segment 6 bases; nucleotides outside the gene matches: 8. The CDR3 is 16 amino acids. CDR3 protein: CASSIGGGGAWDTQYF. The CDR3 nucleotides read TGTGCCAGTAGTATAGGGGGCGGGGGGGCGTGGGATACGCAGTATTTT. The variable domain in full, completed from reference TRBV19 and TRBJ2-3, reads DGGITQSPKYLFRKEGQNVTLSCEQNLNHDAMYWYRQDPGQGLRLIYYSQIVNDFQKGDIAEGYSVSREKKESFPLTVTSAQKNPTAFYLCASSIGGGGAWDTQYFGPGTRLTVL.

The chain is built from TRBV27 and TRBJ2-7; TRBD1 matches at 10 bases. Germline V CDR1 and CDR2: MNHEY, SMNVEV (reference sequence). With 4 bases clipped from V and 4 bases from J, the junction kept 7 bases outside the gene matches. The CDR3 loop spans 15 amino acids. The CDR3 nucleotides are TGTGCCAGCAGTTCACCCCGGGACAGGGGTTACGAGCAGTACTTC. Its translation: CASSSPRDRGYEQYF.

This sequence joins TRBV5-4 and TRBJ1-1; 7 nucleotides line up with TRBD1. The V gene's germline CDR1 is SGHNT and CDR2 YYREEE (reference sequence). V lost 5 bases, J lost 5 bases, and 9 bases stayed unmatched. The CDR3 totals 14 residues. Here the CDR3 reads CASSLQTGRTEAFF. The CDR3 DNA reads TGTGCCAGCAGTCTTCAGACAGGGCGGACTGAAGCTTTCTTT.

Of note for this clone: In the same sample, other DNA sequences code for this CDR3. V is TRBV7-2 and J is TRBJ2-3; D remains ambiguous. Germline loops: CDR1 SGHTA, CDR2 FQGNSA. V was clipped by 3 bases and J by 0 bases, with 4 bases between them. This CDR3 contains 13 residues. Written as DNA, the CDR3 is TGTGCCAGCAGCTTTTCTAGCACAGATACGCAGTATTTT. Its translation is CASSFSSTDTQYF.

The chain recombines TRBV27 with TRBJ2-1, with 11 bases identical to TRBD2. J was trimmed by 2 bases and V by 6 bases; bases with no gene match: 3. The CDR3 has 15 amino acids. Per the germline V gene, CDR1 is MNHEY and CDR2 is SMNVEV (reference sequence). CDR3 sequence (DNA): TGTGCCAGCAGACTACTAGCGGGGGCCTACAATGAGCAGTTCTTC. It translates to CASRLLAGAYNEQFF.

V usage is TRBV6-1 and J usage is TRBJ1-3, with D hard to call. The CDR3 is made up of 15 amino acids. CDR1 is MNHNS, CDR2 SASEGT, per germline. Trimming cost V 3 bases and J 0 bases, with 9 bases left between them. Here the CDR3 reads CASSDLTSSGNTIYF. The CDR3 DNA reads as TGTGCCAGCAGTGACCTGACAAGCTCTGGAAACACCATATATTTT.

The rearrangement uses TRBV7-9 and TRBJ2-1; 14 nucleotides align to TRBD2. Germline V CDR1 and CDR2: SEHNR, FQNEAQ (reference sequence). Trimming took 6 bases from V and 8 from J; bases not matched to a gene: 9. The CDR3 sequence is 16 residues long. The DNA of the CDR3 is TGTGCCAGCAGACCAAAGGTGACTAGCGGGAGGGATGAGCAGTTCTTC. Translation: CASRPKVTSGRDEQFF.

The chain combines TRBV5-6 with TRBJ1-2; 7 bases map to TRBD1. Germline CDR1 and CDR2: SGHDT and YYEEEE. Trimming took 2 bases from V and 7 from J; bases not matched to a gene: 8. The CDR3 has 14 residues. CDR3: CASSFDRVVSGYTF. The CDR3 DNA sequence: TGTGCCAGCAGCTTCGACAGGGTAGTAAGTGGCTACACCTTC.

The V and J genes are TRBV28 and TRBJ1-2; TRBD1 matches at 8 bases. Germline V CDR1 and CDR2: MDHEN, SYDVKM. J was trimmed by 3 bases and V by 7 bases; bases with no gene match: 13. The length of the CDR3 is 16 residues. CDR3 sequence: CASISPQGARDYGYTF. For the CDR3, the DNA is TGTGCCAGCATCTCACCCCAGGGGGCGAGGGACTATGGCTACACCTTC.

This chain connects TRBV7-9 to TRBJ2-1, with D perhaps matching TRBD2 (6 bases). In germline, CDR1 is SEHNR, CDR2 FQNEAQ (reference sequence). V was cut by 2 bases and J by 5 bases, with 16 bases left in between. The CDR3 loop spans 16 amino acids. The CDR3 DNA reads TGTGCCAGCAGCTTATACGGCGGGATAGGGCACAATGAGCAGTTCTTC. This sequence encodes CASSLYGGIGHNEQFF.

The genes are TRBV10-1 and TRBJ1-1; maybe TRBD1 (5 bases). The V gene's germline CDR1 is WNHNN and CDR2 SYGVQD (reference sequence). The CDR3 runs to 14 residues. V was cut by 4 bases and J by 0 bases, with 9 bases left in between. The CDR3, as DNA: TGCGCCAGCAGTGGTAGCAGGGTGAACACTGAAGCTTTCTTT. Amino acids: CASSGSRVNTEAFF.

This clone was observed a few times. This chain links TRBV6-6 with TRBJ2-5; 7 nucleotides align to TRBD2. The CDR3 is 13 amino acids. The J segment lost 1 base and the V segment lost 6 bases, leaving 2 bases of the junction unmatched. Per germline, CDR1 MNHNY and CDR2 SVGAGI (reference sequence). The CDR3 loop reads CASRGGGQETQYF. The CDR3 bases are TGTGCCAGCAGGGGCGGGGGCCAAGAGACCCAGTACTTC.

The V and J genes are TRBV9 and TRBJ2-1; 10 bases fit TRBD2. The germline gives CDR1 SGDLS, CDR2 YYNGEE. This CDR3 contains 15 residues. V lost 3 bases and J lost 9; bases outside the gene matches: 9. DNA for the CDR3: TGTGCCAGCAGCGCTCCGGGACTAGCGAGGTCTGAGCAGTTCTTC. Residues: CASSAPGLARSEQFF.

This clone has ten or more counts. The V call is TRBV28, the J call TRBJ2-7; D is ambiguous. Germline V lookup: CDR1 MDHEN, CDR2 SYDVKM. This CDR3 has 14 amino acids. With 5 bases removed from V and 2 bases from J, the gap between germline ends came to 13 bases. CDR3 nucleotide sequence: TGTGCCAGCAGTACCCTCAGTCAGACCTACGAGCAGTACTTC. As protein: CASSTLSQTYEQYF. The whole variable domain, remainder taken from reference TRBV28 and TRBJ2-7, is DVKVTQSSRYLVKRTGEKVFLECVQDMDHENMFWYRQDPGLGLRLIYFSYDVKMKEKGDIPEGYSVSREKKERFSLILESASTNQTSMYLCASSTLSQTYEQYFGPGTRLTVT.

The gene calls are TRBV19 and TRBJ1-4; 7 bases line up with TRBD1. CDR1 is LNHDA, CDR2 SQIVND, per germline (reference sequence). V lost 1 base and J lost 7; bases outside the gene matches: 3. The CDR3 loop spans 14 amino acids. The CDR3 region is CASSIVDRTEKLFF. The CDR3 DNA is TGTGCCAGTAGTATAGTGGACAGGACTGAAAAACTGTTTTTT.